This TCR beta chain was observed in a study of cytomegalovirus exposure and HLA in healthy donors. Study-level findings and limits: It was reported that the classifier diagnosed cytomegalovirus status with high specificity and sensitivity in both the original and validation cohorts. Associated with HLA alleles at 0.05 false discovery rate in a later analysis were some 18,000 TCR beta sequences. Previous analysis showed most TCR beta V segments were productive about 87% or about 30% of the time.

Of note for this clone: Its antigen is as yet unknown.

In germline, CDR1 is SGHTA, CDR2 FQGTGA. Trimming stripped 8 bases from V and 4 bases from J, with 11 bases between. This CDR3 has 12 residues. PCR amplification relied on 60 Vbeta primers (plus 13 Jbeta primers). TCRdb keeps only in-frame clones here, not all; method: immunoSEQ multiplex PCR. This repertoire includes fewer than 95,000 clones. This clonotype was sampled from a woman aged 40 to 50 in good health and CMV-seropositive. The sequencing input was PBMCs. The V call is TRBV7-3, the J call TRBJ2-5; D gene ambiguous. CDR3 nucleotides: TGTGCCAGCGGAGATCCTGGAGAGACCCAGTACTTC. It is translated as CASGDPGETQYF.